The rows below give T cell receptor beta chains drawn from one sample of a study of cytomegalovirus exposure and HLA in healthy donors. The protocol was immunoSEQ multiplex PCR, while the TCRdb copy is restricted to in-frame clones and leaves out a portion. The profile covers about 110,000 clones, with around 90% appearing a single time and about 2% taken by the ten largest. Sequencing used PBMCs. These receptors came from a woman aged 18-30 years in good health and CMV-seropositive. Both conserved end residues are part of each CDR3. The D gene is left open where the match is weak. Size values are once, few and many counts, or a class for expanded clones, and some rows have none.

V	D	size	J	DNA	CDR3
TRBV5-6	TRBD1	.	TRBJ2-7	TGTGCCAGCAGCTTCGGTCTGGGACAGGCGGCCTACGAGCAGTACTTC	CASSFGLGQAAYEQYF
TRBV18	TRBD1	.	TRBJ2-3	TGTGCCAGCTCACGCCTACAGGGGAGCACAGATACGCAGTATTTT	CASSRLQGSTDTQYF
TRBV7-2	.	.	TRBJ2-3	TGTGCCAGCAGCTTCGGCCTAGGCGGCACAGATACGCAGTATTTT	CASSFGLGGTDTQYF
TRBV15	TRBD1	.	TRBJ2-7	TGTGCCACCAGCTCGGACAGGAGCTCCTACGAGCAGTACTTC	CATSSDRSSYEQYF
TRBV6-4	.	.	TRBJ2-2	TGTGCCAGCAGCGCAACAGGGCTCACCGGGGAGCTGTTTTTT	CASSATGLTGELFF
TRBV11-2	.	once	TRBJ2-7	TGTGCCAGCAGCCTCTCGGACAGAAGCTCCTACGAGCAGTACTTC	CASSLSDRSSYEQYF
TRBV2	TRBD1	.	TRBJ1-4	TGTGCCAGCAGGGGGACAGGGGTTGAAAAACTGTTTTTT	CASRGTGVEKLFF
TRBV4-2	.	.	TRBJ1-5	TGTGCCAGCAGCCAATACCGGGAGGGATCCAATCAGCCCCAGCATTTT	CASSQYREGSNQPQHF
TRBV7-6	TRBD1	.	TRBJ1-1	TGTGCCAGCAGCCAAGCTACAGGGGTCGGGACTGAAGCTTTCTTT	CASSQATGVGTEAFF
TRBV7-9	TRBD2	few	TRBJ2-6	TGTGCCAGCAGCTTAAATCAAGCGGGGGGCTCTGGGGCCAACGTCCTGACTTTC	CASSLNQAGGSGANVLTF
TRBV28	.	.	TRBJ2-1	TGTGCCAGCAGTTTATCCCTCGGGGCGGGGGCGCACAATGAGCAGTTCTTC	CASSLSLGAGAHNEQFF
TRBV11-2	TRBD1	.	TRBJ1-4	TGTGCCAGCAGCTTAGGGACAGGGGGCGAGGGTGAAAAACTGTTTTTT	CASSLGTGGEGEKLFF
TRBV7-9	TRBD1	.	TRBJ2-7	TGTGCCAGCAGCAAGACAGGGGGCGACTACGAGCAGTACTTC	CASSKTGGDYEQYF
TRBV29-1	TRBD1	.	TRBJ1-2	TGCAGCGTTGCTCGGCGACAGGGGGGTGGCTACACCTTC	CSVARRQGGGYTF
TRBV7-2	TRBD1	few	TRBJ1-1	TGTGCCAGCAGCTTCGAGGGGGCTCGGGGCACTGAAGCTTTCTTT	CASSFEGARGTEAFF
TRBV7-2	TRBD1	few	TRBJ1-4	TGTGCCAGCAGACCGGACAGGGCAAATGAAAAACTGTTTTTT	CASRPDRANEKLFF
TRBV7-9	TRBD1	.	TRBJ1-2	TGTGCCAGCAGCTTAGTTGGACAGGGCAATGGCTACACCTTC	CASSLVGQGNGYTF
TRBV6-5	.	.	TRBJ1-4	TGTGCCAGCAGTTACGGCCGTACCTCCGAAAAACTGTTTTTT	CASSYGRTSEKLFF
TRBV7-2	TRBD1	once	TRBJ1-1	TGTGCCAGCAGCTTAGCTCTGCTACAGGGGGCTGAAGCTTTCTTT	CASSLALLQGAEAFF
TRBV7-9	.	.	TRBJ1-4	TGTGCCAGCAGCTTAGTGGCTTCTAGTAATGAAAAACTGTTTTTT	CASSLVASSNEKLFF
TRBV5-1	.	.	TRBJ1-6	TGCGCCAGCAGCTTAGGACAACTCGATAATTCACCCCTCCACTTT	CASSLGQLDNSPLHF
TRBV2	.	.	TRBJ2-7	TGTGCCAGCAGTGAGGGTAGGGGGGGCCATTACGAGCAGTACTTC	CASSEGRGGHYEQYF
TRBV6-1	.	.	TRBJ1-4	TGTGCCAGCAGTACAGGGCCAACTAATGAAAAACTGTTTTTT	CASSTGPTNEKLFF
TRBV28	TRBD2	.	TRBJ2-7	TGTGCCAGCAGTTTACCTAGCGGGGGGGTAGGGCAGTACTTC	CASSLPSGGVGQYF
TRBV27	.	.	TRBJ1-1	TGTGCCAGCAGTTTGTGGCAGGGGAACACTGAAGCTTTCTTT	CASSLWQGNTEAFF
TRBV28	.	.	TRBJ2-1	TGTGCCAGCAGTTCACTCCGAAATGAGCAGTTCTTC	CASSSLRNEQFF
TRBV6-5	.	.	TRBJ1-6	TGTGCCAGCAGTTACTCGGTAGGGGATAATTCACCCCTCCACTTT	CASSYSVGDNSPLHF
TRBV6-5	TRBD1	once	TRBJ2-1	TGTGCCAGCAGTTACGAAGGGACAGGGCAGGAGAATGAGCAGTTCTTC	CASSYEGTGQENEQFF
TRBV18	.	.	TRBJ2-1	TGTGCCAGCTCACCAAGACGGGAAACCGATGAGCAGTTCTTC	CASSPRRETDEQFF
TRBV29-1	.	.	TRBJ2-2	TGCAGCGTTGAGAGGTTCACCGGGGAGCTGTTTTTT	CSVERFTGELFF
TRBV19	.	.	TRBJ2-7	TGTGCCAGTAGTATAGGGGCAGGGCCAGCCTACGAGCAGTACTTC	CASSIGAGPAYEQYF
TRBV7-9	TRBD2	.	TRBJ2-1	TGTGCCAGCAGCTTCGCACGACTAGCGGGGGGGTATGAGCAGTTCTTC	CASSFARLAGGYEQFF
TRBV5-1	.	.	TRBJ1-3	TGCGCCAGCAGCTCGGGGGGAAACACCATATATTTT	CASSSGGNTIYF
TRBV4-1	.	.	TRBJ2-1	TGCGCCAGCAGCCCGCGACTGGCGGATTCCTACAATGAGCAGTTCTTC	CASSPRLADSYNEQFF
TRBV28	.	.	TRBJ2-7	TGTGCCAGCAGTGCCTCCCGGGGCTCCTACGAGCAGTACTTC	CASSASRGSYEQYF
TRBV15	.	.	TRBJ2-5	TGTGCCACCAGCAGGGGTACAGGGCAGGTGGAGACCCAGTACTTC	CATSRGTGQVETQYF
TRBV4-2	.	once	TRBJ2-6	TGTGCCAGCAGCCAAGACAGGGGTTCCTCTGGGGCCAACGTCCTGACTTTC	CASSQDRGSSGANVLTF
TRBV5-6	.	.	TRBJ2-3	TGTGCCAGCAGCATCCCTCGACTAGTCAGCCCCACAGATACGCAGTATTTT	CASSIPRLVSPTDTQYF
TRBV7-8	.	.	TRBJ1-5	TGTGCCAGCAGCTTACTCGGGGTATTAGGGCAGCCCCAGCATTTT	CASSLLGVLGQPQHF
TRBV5-6	TRBD1	.	TRBJ2-3	TGTGCCAGCAGCTTGGGGACAGGCTATAGCACAGATACGCAGTATTTT	CASSLGTGYSTDTQYF
TRBV28	.	.	TRBJ1-2	TGTGCCAGCAGTCCCCAGATCACCTATGGCTACACCTTC	CASSPQITYGYTF
TRBV9	.	.	TRBJ1-4	TGTGCCAGCAGCCTAGGAGCCGGGTTCGCCGGTGAAAAACTGTTTTTT	CASSLGAGFAGEKLFF
TRBV6-5	.	few	TRBJ1-2	TGTGCCAGCAGTTACTCGATCAGGGGTTTGGGAGGCTACACCTTC	CASSYSIRGLGGYTF
TRBV6-5	.	.	TRBJ1-1	TGTGCCAGCAGTTACTCCCGGGACTCAGGGAACACTGAAGCTTTCTTT	CASSYSRDSGNTEAFF
TRBV18	.	.	TRBJ2-2	TGTGCCAGCTCACCCTCGGGGAACACCGGGGAGCTGTTTTTT	CASSPSGNTGELFF
TRBV7-2	.	many	TRBJ1-2	TGTGCCAGCAGCTTCGCCCGTTTCGCAGGGAACTATGGCTACACCTTC	CASSFARFAGNYGYTF
TRBV29-1	.	.	TRBJ1-2	TGCAGCGTTTATATTGGCGGGTCCTATGGCTACACCTTC	CSVYIGGSYGYTF
TRBV6-1	TRBD1	.	TRBJ1-6	TGTGCCAGTCGCACAGGGGCGGGGAATTCACCCCTCCACTTT	CASRTGAGNSPLHF
TRBV6-1	.	.	TRBJ2-3	TGTGCCAGCAGTGAAGAACAGTGGGGCTCGACAGGTCCAGATACGCAGTATTTT	CASSEEQWGSTGPDTQYF
TRBV27	.	few	TRBJ1-6	TGTGCCAGCAGTTTATGGGGAGACATGGGATATTCACCCCTCCACTTT	CASSLWGDMGYSPLHF
TRBV6-5	.	.	TRBJ2-3	TGTGCCAGCATGGCAGGATTCACAGATACGCAGTATTTT	CASMAGFTDTQYF
TRBV9	.	.	TRBJ2-3	TGTGCCAGCAGCGTAGAGAGGGACAAAAGCACAGATACGCAGTATTTT	CASSVERDKSTDTQYF
TRBV7-2	TRBD1	.	TRBJ2-3	TGTGCCAGCAGCTTTCCTACCAAATTAGGGGGCAGGGTAGATACGCAGTATTTT	CASSFPTKLGGRVDTQYF
TRBV10-2	.	.	TRBJ2-5	TGCGCCAGCAGTGAGATACAGCCTTTCCAAGAGACCCAGTACTTC	CASSEIQPFQETQYF